The source of this T cell receptor (beta chain) is a study of shared clonotypes between healthy human individuals. This CDR3 is 16 amino acids long. V shed 0 bases and J 6 bases; nucleotides not matched to a gene: 8. CDR1 and CDR2 from the germline V gene are SGHRS and YFSETQ. Notes on this clone: Its antigen is as yet unknown.

Produced via immunoSEQ multiplex PCR; TCRdb's table is partial and in-frame only. This table holds about 2.4 million clones, 93% found once. Findings of the study overall: Among a few donors, approximately 4.6% of naive CD4 clonotypes were found in common. The small donor group covered limited genetic and exposure diversity.

The chain links TRBV5-1 to TRBJ2-3, with TRBD2 matching 9 bases. This clonotype was sampled from a man aged 18 to 35 in good health. Some clones in this sample may be carry-over from other donors' samples. Sequences were obtained from naive CD4+ T cells from PBMCs. The subset: CD45RA+ positively selected. CDR3 sequence reads: CASSLDGGRAGDTQYF. CDR3 nucleotides: TGCGCCAGCAGCTTGGACGGCGGGAGGGCCGGGGATACGCAGTATTTT.